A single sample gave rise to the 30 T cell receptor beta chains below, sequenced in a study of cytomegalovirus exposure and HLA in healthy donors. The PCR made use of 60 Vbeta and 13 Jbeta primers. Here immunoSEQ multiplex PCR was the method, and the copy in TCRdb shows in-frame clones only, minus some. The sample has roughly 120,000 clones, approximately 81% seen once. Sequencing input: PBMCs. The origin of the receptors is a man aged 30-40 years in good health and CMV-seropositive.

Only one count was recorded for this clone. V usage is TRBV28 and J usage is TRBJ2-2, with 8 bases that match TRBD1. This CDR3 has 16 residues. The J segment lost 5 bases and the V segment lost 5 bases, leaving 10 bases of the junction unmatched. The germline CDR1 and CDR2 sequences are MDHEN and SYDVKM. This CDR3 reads CASSILTGELTGELFF. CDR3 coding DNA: TGTGCCAGCAGTATTTTGACAGGGGAATTAACCGGGGAGCTGTTTTTT.

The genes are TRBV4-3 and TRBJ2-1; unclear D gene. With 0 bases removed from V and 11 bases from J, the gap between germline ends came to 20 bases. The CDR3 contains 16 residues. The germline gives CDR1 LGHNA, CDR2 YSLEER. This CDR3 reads CASSQEPWSAQRKQFF. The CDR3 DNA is TGCGCCAGCAGCCAAGAACCATGGTCCGCCCAGAGGAAGCAGTTCTTC.

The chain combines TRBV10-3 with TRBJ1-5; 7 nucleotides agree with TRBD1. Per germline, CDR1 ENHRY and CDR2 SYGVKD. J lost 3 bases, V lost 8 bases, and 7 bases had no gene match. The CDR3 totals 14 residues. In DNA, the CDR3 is TGTGCCATCGGAACCGGGACAGACAATCAGCCCCAGCATTTT. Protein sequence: CAIGTGTDNQPQHF.

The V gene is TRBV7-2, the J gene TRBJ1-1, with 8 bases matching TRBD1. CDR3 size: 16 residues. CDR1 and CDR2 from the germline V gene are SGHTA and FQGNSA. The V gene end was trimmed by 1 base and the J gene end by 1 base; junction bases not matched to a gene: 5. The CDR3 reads CASSLDRTGRNTEAFF. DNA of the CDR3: TGTGCCAGCAGCTTAGACCGGACAGGGAGGAACACTGAAGCTTTCTTT.

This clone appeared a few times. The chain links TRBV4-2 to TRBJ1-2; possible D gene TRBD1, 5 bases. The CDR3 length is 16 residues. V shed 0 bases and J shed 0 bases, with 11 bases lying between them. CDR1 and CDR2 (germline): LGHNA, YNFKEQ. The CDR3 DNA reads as TGTGCCAGCAGCCAAGACGGACACCCAGCTAACTATGGCTACACCTTC. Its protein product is CASSQDGHPANYGYTF.

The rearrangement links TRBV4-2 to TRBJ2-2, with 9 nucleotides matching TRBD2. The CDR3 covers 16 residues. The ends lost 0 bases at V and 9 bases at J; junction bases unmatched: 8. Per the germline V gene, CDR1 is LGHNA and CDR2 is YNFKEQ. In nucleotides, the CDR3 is TGTGCCAGCAGCCAAGATTTCGGAGCGGGGGGTTGGGAGCTGTTTTTT. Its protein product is CASSQDFGAGGWELFF.

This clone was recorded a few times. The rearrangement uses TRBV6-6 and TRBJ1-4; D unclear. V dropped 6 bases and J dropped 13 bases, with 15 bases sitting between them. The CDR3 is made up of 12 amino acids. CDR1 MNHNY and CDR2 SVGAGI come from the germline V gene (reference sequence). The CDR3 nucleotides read TGTGCCAGCAGCCTCGGTCAGGTCGGACTGTTTTTT. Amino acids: CASSLGQVGLFF.

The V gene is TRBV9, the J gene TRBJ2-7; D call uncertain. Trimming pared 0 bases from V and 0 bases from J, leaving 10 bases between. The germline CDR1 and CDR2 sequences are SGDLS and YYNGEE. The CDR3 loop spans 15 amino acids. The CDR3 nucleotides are TGTGCCAGCAGCGTAGGCGGCCTGAACTCCTACGAGCAGTACTTC. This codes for CASSVGGLNSYEQYF.

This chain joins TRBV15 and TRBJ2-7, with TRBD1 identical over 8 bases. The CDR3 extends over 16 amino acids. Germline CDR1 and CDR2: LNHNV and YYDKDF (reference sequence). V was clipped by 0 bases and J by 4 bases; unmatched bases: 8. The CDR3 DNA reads TGTGCCACCAGCAGAGATGCAGGGGGCTTTGGTTACGAGCAGTACTTC. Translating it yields CATSRDAGGFGYEQYF.

CDR3: CASSSGQGHSYGYTF. In DNA, the CDR3 is TGTGCCAGCAGCTCGGGACAGGGACATTCCTATGGCTACACCTTC. The genes are TRBV5-5 and TRBJ1-2; 9 bases are shared with TRBD1. V was pared by 3 bases and J by 4 bases, with 7 bases of the junction left unmatched. There are 15 residues in the CDR3. CDR1 and CDR2 (germline): SGHKS, YYEKEE (reference sequence).

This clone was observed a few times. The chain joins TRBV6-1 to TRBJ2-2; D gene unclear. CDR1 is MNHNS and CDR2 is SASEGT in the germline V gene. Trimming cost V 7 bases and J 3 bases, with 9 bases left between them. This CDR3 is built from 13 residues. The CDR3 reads CASTRSYTGELFF. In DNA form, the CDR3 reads TGTGCCAGCACCAGGTCGTACACCGGGGAGCTGTTTTTT.

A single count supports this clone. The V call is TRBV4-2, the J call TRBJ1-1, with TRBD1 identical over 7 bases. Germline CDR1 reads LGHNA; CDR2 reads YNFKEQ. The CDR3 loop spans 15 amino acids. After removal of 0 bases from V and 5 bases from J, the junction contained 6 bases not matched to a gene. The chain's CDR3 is CASSQEQGVWTEAFF. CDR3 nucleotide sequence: TGTGCCAGCAGCCAAGAGCAGGGGGTATGGACTGAAGCTTTCTTT.

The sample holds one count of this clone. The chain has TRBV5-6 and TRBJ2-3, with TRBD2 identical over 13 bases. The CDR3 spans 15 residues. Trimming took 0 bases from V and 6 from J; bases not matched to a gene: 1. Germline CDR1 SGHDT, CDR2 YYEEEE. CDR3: CASSLVTSGGDTQYF. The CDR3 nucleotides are TGTGCCAGCAGCTTGGTGACTAGCGGGGGGGATACGCAGTATTTT.

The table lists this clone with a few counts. CDR3 in DNA: TGCGCCAGCAGCTCCGGGACTAGCGAAATTGATACGCAGTATTTT. Its protein product is CASSSGTSEIDTQYF. The rearrangement links TRBV5-1 to TRBJ2-3, with 10 nucleotides matching TRBD2. The V and J ends lost 3 bases and 6 bases, in that order; junction bases with no gene match: 7. Per germline, CDR1 SGHRS and CDR2 YFSETQ. CDR3 length equals 15 residues.

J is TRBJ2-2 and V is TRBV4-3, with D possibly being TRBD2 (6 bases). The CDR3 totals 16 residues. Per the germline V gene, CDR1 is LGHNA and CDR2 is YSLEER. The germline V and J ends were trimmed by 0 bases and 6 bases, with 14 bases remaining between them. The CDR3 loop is CASSQEFRLGSGELFF. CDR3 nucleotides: TGCGCCAGCAGCCAAGAGTTCAGACTAGGTTCCGGGGAGCTGTTTTTT.

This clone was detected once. The CDR3 DNA reads as TGTGCAAGTCGCCTCTGTGGACTAACCTCCTACAATGAGCAGTTCTTC. This encodes CASRLCGLTSYNEQFF. This chain uses TRBV12-2 with TRBJ2-1; the table's D call of TRBD2 was not tested on the DNA. TRBV12-2 is recorded as a pseudogene. The CDR3 is 16 amino acids.

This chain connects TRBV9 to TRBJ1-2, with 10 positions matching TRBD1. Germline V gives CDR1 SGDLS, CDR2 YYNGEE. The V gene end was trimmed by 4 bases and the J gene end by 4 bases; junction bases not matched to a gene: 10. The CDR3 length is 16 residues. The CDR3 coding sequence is TGTGCCAGCAGCCCCCACCCGGGACAGGGGATCTATGGCTACACCTTC. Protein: CASSPHPGQGIYGYTF.

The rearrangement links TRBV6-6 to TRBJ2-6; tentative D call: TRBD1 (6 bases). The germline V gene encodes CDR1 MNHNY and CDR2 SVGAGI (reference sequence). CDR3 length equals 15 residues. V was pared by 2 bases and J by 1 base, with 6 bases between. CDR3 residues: CASSYDRSGANVLTF. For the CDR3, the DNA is TGTGCCAGCAGTTACGACAGGTCTGGGGCCAACGTCCTGACTTTC.

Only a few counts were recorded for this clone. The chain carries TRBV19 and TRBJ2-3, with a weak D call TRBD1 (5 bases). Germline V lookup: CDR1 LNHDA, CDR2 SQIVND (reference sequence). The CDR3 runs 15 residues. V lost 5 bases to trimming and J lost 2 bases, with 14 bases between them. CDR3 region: CASSVLTVPTDTQYF. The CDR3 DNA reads TGTGCCAGTAGTGTCCTGACAGTTCCCACAGATACGCAGTATTTT.

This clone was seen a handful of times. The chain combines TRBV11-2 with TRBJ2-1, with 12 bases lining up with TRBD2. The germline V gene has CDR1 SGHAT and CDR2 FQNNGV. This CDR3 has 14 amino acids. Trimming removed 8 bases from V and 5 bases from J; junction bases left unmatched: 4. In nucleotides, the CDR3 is TGTGCCAGCGCCAGGACTAGCGGGAACAATGAGCAGTTCTTC. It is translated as CASARTSGNNEQFF.

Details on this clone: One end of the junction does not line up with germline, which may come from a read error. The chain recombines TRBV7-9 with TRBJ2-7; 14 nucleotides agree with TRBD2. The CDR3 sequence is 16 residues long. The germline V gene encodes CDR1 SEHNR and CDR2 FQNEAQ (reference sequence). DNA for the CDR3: TGTTCCAGCAGCTCCGGGACTAGCGGGAGAAGCTACGAGCAGTACTTC. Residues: CSSSSGTSGRSYEQYF.

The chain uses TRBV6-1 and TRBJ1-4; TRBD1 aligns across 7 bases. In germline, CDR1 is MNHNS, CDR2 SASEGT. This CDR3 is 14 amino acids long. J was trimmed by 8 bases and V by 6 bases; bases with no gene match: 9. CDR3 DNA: TGTGCCAGCAGCGACAGGGTGCAGGGGGAAAAACTGTTTTTT. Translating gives CASSDRVQGEKLFF.

The CDR3 coding sequence is TGCAGCGTCACTAGAATAGCGGGGAGGGAGACCCAGTACTTC. This encodes CSVTRIAGRETQYF. The rearrangement uses TRBV29-1 and TRBJ2-5; 8 nucleotides match TRBD2. Germline CDR1 SQVTM, CDR2 ANQGSEA. CDR3 length: 14 residues. Losses at the gene ends were 6 bases for V and 5 bases for J; bases not matched to a gene: 11.

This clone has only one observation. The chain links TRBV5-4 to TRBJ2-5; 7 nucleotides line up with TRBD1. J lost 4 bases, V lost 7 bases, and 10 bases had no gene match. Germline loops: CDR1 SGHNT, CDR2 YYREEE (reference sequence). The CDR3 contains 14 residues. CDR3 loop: CASDTGAAGETQYF. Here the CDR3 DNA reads TGTGCCAGCGATACAGGGGCCGCGGGAGAGACCCAGTACTTC.

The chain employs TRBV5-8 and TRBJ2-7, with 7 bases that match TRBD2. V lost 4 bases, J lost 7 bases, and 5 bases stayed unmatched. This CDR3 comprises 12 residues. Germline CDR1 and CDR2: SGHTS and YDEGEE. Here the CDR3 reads CASSPWGGEQYF. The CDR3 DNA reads TGTGCCAGCAGCCCCTGGGGGGGTGAGCAGTACTTC.

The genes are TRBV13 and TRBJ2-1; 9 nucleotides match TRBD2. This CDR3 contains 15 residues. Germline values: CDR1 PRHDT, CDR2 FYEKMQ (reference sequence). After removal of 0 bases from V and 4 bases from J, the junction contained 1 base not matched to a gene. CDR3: CASSLGTSGYNEQFF. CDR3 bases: TGTGCCAGCAGCTTAGGGACTAGCGGATACAATGAGCAGTTCTTC. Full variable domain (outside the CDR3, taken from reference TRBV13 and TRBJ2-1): AAGVIQSPRHLIKEKRETATLKCYPIPRHDTVYWYQQGPGQDPQFLISFYEKMQSDKGSIPDRFSAQQFSDYHSELNMSSLELGDSALYFCASSLGTSGYNEQFFGPGTRLTVL.

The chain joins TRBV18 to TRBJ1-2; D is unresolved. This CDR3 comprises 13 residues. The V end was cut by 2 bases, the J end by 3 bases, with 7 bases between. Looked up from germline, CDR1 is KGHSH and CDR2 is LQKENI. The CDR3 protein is CASSPVQDYGYTF. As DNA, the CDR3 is TGTGCCAGCTCACCAGTCCAGGACTATGGCTACACCTTC.

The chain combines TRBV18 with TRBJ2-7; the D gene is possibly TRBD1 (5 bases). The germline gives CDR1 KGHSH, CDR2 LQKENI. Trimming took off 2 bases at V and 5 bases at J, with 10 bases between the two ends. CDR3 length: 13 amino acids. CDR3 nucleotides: TGTGCCAGCTCACCAGGAGCAGGGAACGAGCAGTACTTC. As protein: CASSPGAGNEQYF.

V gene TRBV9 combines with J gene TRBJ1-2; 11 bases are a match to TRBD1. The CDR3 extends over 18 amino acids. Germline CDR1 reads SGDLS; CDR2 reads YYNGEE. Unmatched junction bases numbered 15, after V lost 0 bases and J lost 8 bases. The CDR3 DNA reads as TGTGCCAGCAGCGTAGCTTCCGGACAGGGGGCTTCACCTAGAGGCTACACCTTC. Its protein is CASSVASGQGASPRGYTF.

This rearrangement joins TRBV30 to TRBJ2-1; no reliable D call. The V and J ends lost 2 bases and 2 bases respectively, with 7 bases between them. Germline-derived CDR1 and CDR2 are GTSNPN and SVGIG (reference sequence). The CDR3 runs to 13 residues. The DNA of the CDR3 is TGTGCCTGGAGTTCTGAGGCCTACAATGAGCAGTTCTTC. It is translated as CAWSSEAYNEQFF. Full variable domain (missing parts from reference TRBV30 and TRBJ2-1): SQTIHQWPATLVQPVGSPLSLECTVEGTSNPNLYWYRQAAGRGLQLLFYSVGIGQISSEVPQNLSASRPQDRQFILSSKKLLLSDSGFYLCAWSSEAYNEQFFGPGTRLTVL.